This entry is about one T cell receptor beta chain. V lost 2 bases, J lost 5 bases, and 4 bases lay in between. Germline V lookup: CDR1 SGHTA, CDR2 FQGTGA. The CDR3 sequence is 13 residues long. The sample belongs to a study of blood T cell repertoires in COVID-19. Libraries were prepared by immunoSEQ multiplex PCR; TCRdb keeps only in-frame clonotypes and omits some of them. The sample yields around 310,000 clones, 90% seen once. Seattle cases were enrolled at active infection and followed longitudinally. The genes are TRBV7-3 and TRBJ1-6, with D unclear. The sequence derives from a woman aged 40 to 50 with COVID-19, enrolled during active disease. Source material: peripheral blood. Here the CDR3 reads CASSLGHNSPLHF. The CDR3 region has the DNA TGTGCCAGCAGCTTAGGCCATAATTCACCCCTCCACTTT.